Each of the 8 T cell receptor beta chains below was sequenced from the same sample in a study of cytomegalovirus exposure and HLA in healthy donors. It was with 60 Vbeta and 13 Jbeta primers that the PCR ran. Profiling relied on immunoSEQ multiplex PCR, and the TCRdb table lists in-frame clones only, not all of them. In the table there are more than 200,000 clones, 70% to 80% of which are singletons. The material sequenced was PBMCs. The receptors shown here come from a man between 40 and 49 years old in good health and CMV-seronegative.

This chain connects TRBV25-1 to TRBJ2-7; 7 bases match TRBD1. The CDR3 contains 14 residues. CDR1 is MGHDK and CDR2 is SYGVNS in the germline V gene. J was trimmed by 4 bases and V by 7 bases; bases with no gene match: 10. CDR3 nucleotides: TGTGCCAGCATTTCTGGGACAGCCCCTTACGAGCAGTACTTC. Its protein is CASISGTAPYEQYF.

The gene calls are TRBV30 and TRBJ2-5, with a weak D call TRBD1 (6 bases). Germline CDR1 reads GTSNPN; CDR2 reads SVGIG (reference sequence). V dropped 2 bases and J dropped 7 bases, with 14 bases sitting between them. CDR3 length equals 13 residues. Here the CDR3 DNA reads TGTGCCTGGAGTTTGGACAGCGGAGGGACCCAGTACTTC. Translation gives CAWSLDSGGTQYF.

This rearrangement joins TRBV18 to TRBJ1-3; D is unresolved. The germline V and J ends were trimmed by 4 bases and 0 bases, with 10 bases remaining between them. The CDR3 sequence is 15 residues long. The germline CDR1 and CDR2 sequences are KGHSH and LQKENI. The CDR3 DNA sequence: TGTGCCAGCTCACTTGAGGCCTACTCTGGAAACACCATATATTTT. It yields the protein CASSLEAYSGNTIYF.

The chain combines TRBV15 with TRBJ2-7; D is unclear. The CDR3 has 14 residues. Germline-derived CDR1 and CDR2 are LNHNV and YYDKDF (reference sequence). V was shortened by 1 base and J by 1 base, with 8 bases between the two germline ends. The CDR3 DNA is TGTGCCACCAGCAGAGTCGGAGAATCCTACGAGCAGTACTTC. It yields the protein CATSRVGESYEQYF.

The chain joins TRBV5-1 to TRBJ2-2; a possible D gene is TRBD2 (5 bases). Trimming took off 8 bases at V and 5 bases at J, with 13 bases between the two ends. The CDR3 has 13 amino acids. CDR1 is SGHRS, CDR2 YFSETQ, per germline. The CDR3 DNA sequence: TGCGCCAGTTCTCCGGGGTTGACCGGGGAGCTGTTTTTT. This gives the protein CASSPGLTGELFF.

The chain combines TRBV27 with TRBJ2-5; 16 bases align to TRBD2. CDR1 and CDR2 (germline): MNHEY, SMNVEV (reference sequence). J lost 9 bases, V lost 5 bases, and 9 bases had no gene match. The CDR3 has 16 amino acids. The CDR3 spells CASSVLPGLAGGPQYF. CDR3 sequence (DNA): TGTGCCAGCAGTGTCCTCCCGGGACTAGCGGGAGGGCCCCAGTACTTC.

The chain is built from TRBV4-1 and TRBJ2-1; perhaps TRBD2 as D (5 bases). This CDR3 has 18 residues. Germline V lookup: CDR1 MGHRA, CDR2 YSYEKL. Between the trimmed V and J ends, which lost 0 bases and 0 bases, there was a span of 15 bases. CDR3 sequence (DNA): TGCGCCAGCAGCCAAGATAGGGCGCGGGTCAGCTCCTACAATGAGCAGTTCTTC. Translated: CASSQDRARVSSYNEQFF.

The chain couples TRBV2 to TRBJ2-7; TRBD2 matches at 7 bases. This CDR3 region has 14 residues. Germline trimming cut 1 base from V and 5 bases from J; bases unmatched to any gene: 5. In germline, CDR1 is SNHLY, CDR2 FYNNEI. Here the CDR3 reads CASSEGWEGNEQYF. The CDR3 nucleotides are TGTGCCAGCAGTGAAGGTTGGGAGGGGAACGAGCAGTACTTC.